Included here is one TCR beta chain sequence, with context. No antigen is known for it. Germline CDR1 and CDR2: SGHTA and FQGNSA. After removal of 2 bases from V and 2 bases from J, the junction contained 3 bases not matched to a gene. CDR3 length equals 15 residues. The isolated RNA, all of it, was reverse transcribed, so expressed TCRB transcripts were what got sequenced. The method was immunoSEQ multiplex PCR; TCRdb's version includes in-frame clones alone and lacks a portion of them. Of 500,000 to 650,000 clones in the sample, about an eighth were seen once. The data were taken from a study of beta chain features in type 1 diabetes. Study overall: All samples yielded 107,917,701 examined sorted cells.

General study findings and limits: Still unanswered here is whether HLA type influences TCRB rearrangement. Type 1 diabetes patients had TCRB CDR3s that were shorter (moderately but significantly so) in all four CD4+ subsets.

Material for sequencing was naive CD4+ T cells from blood. The chain uses TRBV7-2 and TRBJ2-1, with 7 bases fitting TRBD2. This receptor was identified in a young man with type 1 diabetes. DNA of the CDR3: TGTGCCAGCAGCTTAAGGCGGGGGACCTACAATGAGCAGTTCTTC. Its protein is CASSLRRGTYNEQFF.